The 29 T cell receptor beta chains presented below share a single source sample, sequenced in a study of blood T cell repertoires in COVID-19. Measured with immunoSEQ multiplex PCR; TCRdb has only the in-frame clones, and not every one. The sample lists approximately 170,000 clones, roughly nine tenths occurring once. The sequencing input was peripheral blood. All receptors derive from a man between 25 and 39 years old with acute or convalescent COVID-19.

The chain combines TRBV5-6 with TRBJ2-7; tentative D call: TRBD1 (5 bases). This CDR3 contains 15 residues. The germline CDR1 and CDR2 sequences are SGHDT and YYEEEE. Trimming cost V 4 bases and J 0 bases, with 14 bases left between them. The CDR3 region is CASSQRQWVSYEQYF. CDR3 nucleotides: TGTGCCAGCAGCCAGAGACAGTGGGTCTCCTACGAGCAGTACTTC.

V gene TRBV9 combines with J gene TRBJ1-5, with D unclear. Trimming left V 0 bases short and J 1 base short, with 8 bases between. CDR1 SGDLS and CDR2 YYNGEE come from the germline V gene. This CDR3 comprises 15 residues. CDR3 sequence (DNA): TGTGCCAGCAGCGTAGATCCTTCGAGCAATCAGCCCCAGCATTTT. It encodes CASSVDPSSNQPQHF.

A remark on this clone: A single base separates this from a much larger clone, so it may be a read error. The chain links TRBV28 to TRBJ1-2; 9 bases agree with TRBD1. With 6 bases clipped from V and 2 bases from J, the junction kept 4 bases outside the gene matches. The CDR3 runs 14 residues. In germline, CDR1 is MDHEN, CDR2 SYDVKM. CDR3 loop: CASSQGTGNYGYTF. The CDR3 DNA reads TGTGCCAGCAGCCAAGGGACAGGGAACTATGGCTACACCTTC.

The chain is built from TRBV4-1 and TRBJ1-6; a weak D match, TRBD1 (5 bases). Germline V gene data show CDR1 as MGHRA and CDR2 as YSYEKL. The CDR3 sequence is 17 residues long. Between the trimmed V and J ends, which lost 0 bases and 10 bases, there was a span of 19 bases. The CDR3 DNA reads TGCGCCAGCAGCCAAGATTTTTTCCCCGACAGAGGATCACCCCTCCACTTT. This sequence encodes CASSQDFFPDRGSPLHF.

This rearrangement joins TRBV3-1 (or the pseudogene TRBV3-2) to TRBJ2-1; TRBD2 matches 7 bases. Germline loops: CDR1 LGHDT, CDR2 YNNKEL (reference sequence). This CDR3 has 13 amino acids. V was clipped by 1 base and J by 14 bases; unmatched bases: 8. In nucleotides, the CDR3 is TGTGCCAGCAGCCAAGGGGCCGGGACTATTAAGTTCTTC. Residues: CASSQGAGTIKFF.

The rearrangement joins TRBV7-8 to TRBJ2-7; 7 bases match TRBD2. Germline CDR1 is SGHVS and CDR2 is FQNEAQ. This CDR3 contains 15 residues. The ends lost 4 bases at V and 0 bases at J; junction bases unmatched: 6. Here the CDR3 reads CASSSLAVSSYEQYF. CDR3 DNA: TGTGCCAGCAGCTCGCTAGCGGTTAGCTCCTACGAGCAGTACTTC.

The chain uses TRBV5-1 and TRBJ2-3; TRBD2 matches 14 bases. Germline assignment: CDR1 SGHRS and CDR2 YFSETQ. V was clipped by 4 bases and J by 1 base; unmatched bases: 5. CDR3 size: 17 residues. CDR3 DNA: TGCGCCAGCAGCGCCGGACTAGCGGGGGGACGCACAGATACGCAGTATTTT. Translating gives CASSAGLAGGRTDTQYF. The full variable domain, completed using reference TRBV5-1 and TRBJ2-3, is KAGVTQTPRYLIKTRGQQVTLSCSPISGHRSVSWYQQTPGQGLQFLFEYFSETQRNKGNFPGRFSGRQFSNSRSEMNVSTLELGDSALYLCASSAGLAGGRTDTQYFGPGTRLTVL.

This chain connects TRBV28 to TRBJ2-7; 7 bases map to TRBD1. The J segment lost 2 bases and the V segment lost 2 bases, leaving 3 bases of the junction unmatched. The CDR3 contains 14 residues. The V gene's germline CDR1 is MDHEN and CDR2 SYDVKM. The CDR3, as DNA: TGTGCCAGCAGTTTAGGGACAGAAGCCTACGAGCAGTACTTC. This translates into CASSLGTEAYEQYF.

V usage is TRBV28 and J usage is TRBJ1-1; D might be TRBD1 (5 bases). Germline CDR1 MDHEN, CDR2 SYDVKM. This CDR3 spans 13 amino acids. The V end was cut by 4 bases, the J end by 7 bases, with 13 bases between. CDR3 sequence (DNA): TGTGCCAGCAGTTCCAGGGTTTTGGGTGAAGCTTTCTTT. Its protein product is CASSSRVLGEAFF. The complete variable domain, with remaining parts taken from reference TRBV28 and TRBJ1-1, reads DVKVTQSSRYLVKRTGEKVFLECVQDMDHENMFWYRQDPGLGLRLIYFSYDVKMKEKGDIPEGYSVSREKKERFSLILESASTNQTSMYLCASSSRVLGEAFFGQGTRLTVV.

The CDR3 DNA sequence: TGTGCCAGCAGTTTACCTAGCGGGAGCTACAATGAGCAGTTCTTC. This codes for CASSLPSGSYNEQFF. V gene TRBV28 combines with J gene TRBJ2-1, with 10 bases that match TRBD2. V lost 2 bases, J lost 3 bases, and 1 base stayed unmatched. Germline CDR1 reads MDHEN; CDR2 reads SYDVKM. This CDR3 is built from 15 residues.

This clone was detected a few times. V gene TRBV7-9 combines with J gene TRBJ1-2, with TRBD1 identical over 7 bases. V lost 2 bases and J lost 7; bases outside the gene matches: 7. CDR1 and CDR2 from the germline V gene are SEHNR and FQNEAQ (reference sequence). This CDR3 is built from 14 residues. DNA for the CDR3: TGTGCCAGCAGCTTAAACAGGGGAGTAGGTGGCTACACCTTC. Its protein product is CASSLNRGVGGYTF.

The chain couples TRBV28 to TRBJ1-2, with D possibly TRBD1 on 5 matching bases. This CDR3 region has 16 residues. Trimming removed 6 bases from V and 4 bases from J, with 21 bases in between. Germline CDR1 MDHEN, CDR2 SYDVKM. The CDR3 DNA follows: TGTGCCAGCAGCCGACCCTCGCAGGGTACACGCTATGGCTACACCTTC. Encoded protein: CASSRPSQGTRYGYTF.

The rearrangement uses TRBV6-5 and TRBJ1-2, with 8 bases that match TRBD1. Germline trimming cut 2 bases from V and 7 bases from J; bases unmatched to any gene: 12. CDR1 MNHEY and CDR2 SVGAGI come from the germline V gene. This CDR3 spans 16 amino acids. The CDR3 is CASSYNSRGPKGGYTF. Here the CDR3 DNA reads TGTGCCAGCAGTTACAATTCCAGGGGGCCTAAGGGTGGCTACACCTTC.

The genes are TRBV6-6 and TRBJ2-1; 9 bases map to TRBD1. Trimming took 4 bases from V and 1 from J; bases not matched to a gene: 5. This CDR3 comprises 16 residues. Germline CDR1 MNHNY, CDR2 SVGAGI (reference sequence). CDR3 residues: CASSSGQGGSYNEQFF. The CDR3 bases are TGTGCCAGCAGTTCGGGACAGGGAGGTTCCTACAATGAGCAGTTCTTC.

CDR3 in amino acids: CASTQGTPYEQYF. The CDR3 DNA reads as TGTGCCAGCACCCAGGGTACCCCCTACGAGCAGTACTTC. The chain couples TRBV28 to TRBJ2-7; a possible D gene is TRBD1 (5 bases). This CDR3 is 13 amino acids long. In germline, CDR1 is MDHEN, CDR2 SYDVKM. V lost 7 bases to trimming and J lost 2 bases, with 12 bases between them.

This chain connects TRBV2 to TRBJ1-1, with D perhaps matching TRBD1 (6 bases). This CDR3 contains 13 residues. The germline CDR1 and CDR2 sequences are SNHLY and FYNNEI. V dropped 7 bases and J dropped 0 bases, with 9 bases sitting between them. CDR3 region: CASNGQMNTEAFF. CDR3 DNA: TGTGCCAGCAATGGACAGATGAACACTGAAGCTTTCTTT.

The chain uses TRBV6-5 and TRBJ2-2; 11 nucleotides line up with TRBD2. The V segment lost 6 bases and the J segment 7 bases; nucleotides outside the gene matches: 7. Germline assignment: CDR1 MNHEY and CDR2 SVGAGI. The CDR3 spans 15 residues. The CDR3 loop reads CASRTSGALSGELFF. The CDR3 region has the DNA TGTGCCAGCAGGACTAGCGGGGCCCTTAGCGGGGAGCTGTTTTTT.

J is TRBJ1-5 and V is TRBV27; tentative D call: TRBD1 (5 bases). From germline, CDR1 is MNHEY and CDR2 SMNVEV (reference sequence). The CDR3 runs 13 residues. The V end lost 6 bases, the J end lost 5 bases, and 11 bases lay between the germline ends. The CDR3 region has the DNA TGTGCCAGCAGCAGGGATCCCCATCAGCCCCAGCATTTT. This encodes CASSRDPHQPQHF.

J is TRBJ1-1 and V is TRBV28; a possible D gene is TRBD1 (6 bases). CDR3 length equals 15 residues. Trimming cost V 5 bases and J 1 base, with 14 bases left between them. CDR1 MDHEN and CDR2 SYDVKM come from the germline V gene. The CDR3 sequence is CASSILQGWNTEAFF. CDR3 coding DNA: TGTGCCAGCAGTATCCTACAGGGTTGGAACACTGAAGCTTTCTTT.

In the case of this clone: Other DNA sequences in the same sample also yield this CDR3. The chain employs TRBV5-1 and TRBJ1-1, with no clear D. Germline lookup yields CDR1 SGHRS and CDR2 YFSETQ. V dropped 4 bases and J dropped 1 base, with 8 bases sitting between them. The length of the CDR3 is 13 residues. CDR3 sequence reads: CASSPPSNTEAFF. The CDR3 nucleotides are TGCGCCAGCAGCCCTCCTTCGAACACTGAAGCTTTCTTT.

The table lists this clone with a few counts. This rearrangement joins TRBV11-2 to TRBJ1-3; 7 bases align to TRBD1. CDR1 and CDR2 (germline): SGHAT, FQNNGV. J lost 0 bases, V lost 5 bases, and 7 bases had no gene match. The CDR3 loop spans 16 amino acids. CDR3 residues: CASSSLTGSSGNTIYF. CDR3 bases: TGTGCCAGCAGCAGTTTGACAGGGAGCTCTGGAAACACCATATATTTT.

This chain joins TRBV18 and TRBJ1-1; D remains unclear. Trimming shortened V by 1 base and J by 6 bases, and 15 bases separated the two germline ends. This CDR3 has 15 residues. Germline V gives CDR1 KGHSH, CDR2 LQKENI. CDR3 nucleotide sequence: TGTGCCAGCTCACCACAGCGGGAACAGTGGCCTGAAGCTTTCTTT. Its protein is CASSPQREQWPEAFF.

About this clone: The same CDR3 is also encoded by other DNA sequences in this sample. V usage is TRBV28 and J usage is TRBJ1-5; D is unclear. This CDR3 is 13 amino acids long. CDR1 MDHEN and CDR2 SYDVKM come from the germline V gene. V shed 3 bases and J shed 2 bases, with 5 bases lying between them. The CDR3 loop is CASSFPGNQPQHF. CDR3 DNA: TGTGCCAGCAGTTTTCCTGGCAATCAGCCCCAGCATTTT.

The chain combines TRBV6-1 with TRBJ1-3, with D possibly TRBD1 on 6 matching bases. The CDR3 is 16 amino acids. V gave up 3 bases and J gave up 2 bases, with 14 bases separating them. In germline, CDR1 is MNHNS, CDR2 SASEGT. The CDR3 DNA reads TGTGCCAGCAGTGAGGGACACCCTGGAGCTGGAAACACCATATATTTT. It specifies CASSEGHPGAGNTIYF.

V usage is TRBV15 and J usage is TRBJ1-2, with 9 bases lining up with TRBD1. V trimming: 9 bases; J trimming: 4 bases; junction bases outside the gene matches: 6. This CDR3 has 13 residues. The germline V gene has CDR1 LNHNV and CDR2 YYDKDF (reference sequence). The CDR3 sequence is CATGTGKLYGYTF. The CDR3 nucleotides are TGTGCCACAGGGACAGGGAAACTCTATGGCTACACCTTC.

This sequence joins TRBV5-1 and TRBJ2-3; the D gene is possibly TRBD1 (6 bases). Germline V gene data show CDR1 as SGHRS and CDR2 as YFSETQ. This CDR3 contains 16 residues. Trimming removed 4 bases at V and 1 base at J, with 16 bases between. CDR3 in amino acids: CASSPASRGGTDTQYF. The CDR3 DNA sequence: TGCGCCAGCAGCCCCGCCAGCAGGGGCGGCACAGATACGCAGTATTTT.

The CDR3 region is CATQDTTSEQYF. The CDR3 nucleotides are TGTGCCACACAGGACACGACTTCCGAGCAGTACTTC. V is TRBV19 and J is TRBJ2-7; tentative D call: TRBD1 (5 bases). The germline CDR1 and CDR2 sequences are LNHDA and SQIVND (reference sequence). The CDR3 sequence is 12 residues long. The V and J ends lost 10 bases and 6 bases respectively, with 16 bases between them.

This chain links TRBV5-1 with TRBJ1-4; D not certain. Trimming removed 0 bases from V and 3 bases from J, with 12 bases in between. Germline values: CDR1 SGHRS, CDR2 YFSETQ. The CDR3 extends over 16 amino acids. The CDR3: CASSLETTRANEKLFF. CDR3 DNA sequence: TGCGCCAGCAGCTTGGAGACGACAAGAGCTAATGAAAAACTGTTTTTT.

The V call is TRBV4-1, the J call TRBJ1-2, with D uncertain. Trimming pared 1 base from V and 4 bases from J, leaving 10 bases between. Germline CDR1 is MGHRA and CDR2 is YSYEKL. This CDR3 region has 14 residues. The CDR3 here is CASSQVVGGYGYTF. For the CDR3, the DNA is TGCGCCAGCAGCCAAGTGGTGGGAGGCTATGGCTACACCTTC.